A single sample gave rise to the 5 T cell receptor beta chains below, sequenced in a study of human T cells and chemical hapten exposure. Each CDR3 protein is one row after TCRdb ran MiXCR on the RACE reads. The sample contains fewer than 95,000 distinct CDR3 sequences, about 11% of which appear only once. The time point denotes: patch test 2, 6 weeks after DPC sensitization. Treatment denoted: therapeutic diphenylcyclopropenone sensitization with weekly scalp DPC. The specimen was whole blood, collected in connection with sensitization to the hapten diphenylcyclopropenone (DPC). Every receptor here comes from a middle-aged man with alopecia areata. Some clones in this sample may be carry-over from other donors' samples.

A word on this clonotype: Given the absence of the conserved phenylalanine or tryptophan at the CDR3 end, a read error is likely. The chain uses TRBV12-3 or TRBV12-4 and TRBJ2-3; perhaps TRBD2 as D (5 bases). This CDR3 contains 14 residues. V lost 7 bases and J lost 0, with 11 bases in between. The DNA for the CDR3 is TGTGCCAGCACCTTCGGACTTAGCACAGATACGCAGTATTCT. Protein sequence: CASTFGLSTDTQYS.

The chain employs TRBV6-2 or TRBV6-3 and TRBJ2-6; a possible D gene is TRBD2 (6 bases). CDR1 MNHEY and CDR2 SVGEGT come from the germline V gene. The CDR3 totals 15 residues. V shed 7 bases and J shed 4 bases, with 14 bases lying between them. The CDR3 spells CASTAGGAGANVLTF. CDR3 DNA sequence: TGTGCCAGCACCGCCGGGGGTGCCGGGGCCAACGTCCTGACTTTC.

This clonotype was found a few times. The rearrangement uses TRBV11-2 and TRBJ1-1; D is uncertain. CDR1 is SGHAT and CDR2 is FQNNGV in the germline V gene. The CDR3 is 15 amino acids. The V and J ends lost 4 bases and 2 bases respectively, with 14 bases between them. CDR3 sequence (DNA): TGTGCCAGCAGCTCGCGGATGACCTACAACACTGAAGCTTTCTTT. This codes for CASSSRMTYNTEAFF.

The chain carries TRBV6-2 or TRBV6-3 and TRBJ2-7; D uncertain. The CDR3 has 14 amino acids. Trimming left V 5 bases short and J 0 bases short, with 11 bases between. The germline gives CDR1 MNHEY, CDR2 SVGEGT. The CDR3 reads CASSTVSSSYEQYV. CDR3 in DNA: TGTGCCAGCAGTACTGTTTCGAGCTCCTACGAGCAGTACGTC.

Written as DNA, the CDR3 is TGCAGTGCTAGAGAAGCGGACAGGGGGAAGACCCAGTACTTC. Protein sequence: CSAREADRGKTQYF. The rearrangement uses TRBV20-1 and TRBJ2-5; 10 bases agree with TRBD1. Losses at the gene ends were 0 bases for V and 6 bases for J; bases not matched to a gene: 4. Germline lookup yields CDR1 DFQATT and CDR2 SNEGSKA (reference sequence). The CDR3 is 14 amino acids.